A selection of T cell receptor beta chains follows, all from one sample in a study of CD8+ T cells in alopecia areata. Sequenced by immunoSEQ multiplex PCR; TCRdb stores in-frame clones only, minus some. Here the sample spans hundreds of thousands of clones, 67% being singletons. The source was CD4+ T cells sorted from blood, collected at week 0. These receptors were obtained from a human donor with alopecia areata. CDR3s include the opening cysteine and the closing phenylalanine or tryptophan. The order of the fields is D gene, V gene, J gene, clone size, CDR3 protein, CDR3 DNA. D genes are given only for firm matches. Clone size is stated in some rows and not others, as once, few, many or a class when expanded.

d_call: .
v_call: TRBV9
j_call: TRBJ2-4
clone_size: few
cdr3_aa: CASSVGSGRTYF
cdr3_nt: TGTGCCAGCAGCGTAGGGTCGGGACGGACGTACTTC

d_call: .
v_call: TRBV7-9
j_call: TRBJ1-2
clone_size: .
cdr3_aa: CASSLGRGYTF
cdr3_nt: TGTGCCAGCAGCTTAGGTCGGGGCTACACCTTC

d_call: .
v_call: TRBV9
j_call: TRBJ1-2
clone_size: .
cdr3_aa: CASSPPTDGGYTF
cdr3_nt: TGTGCCAGCAGCCCACCGACAGACGGTGGCTACACCTTC

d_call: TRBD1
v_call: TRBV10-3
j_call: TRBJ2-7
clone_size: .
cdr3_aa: CAIETGVREQYF
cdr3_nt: TGTGCCATAGAAACAGGGGTGAGGGAGCAGTACTTC

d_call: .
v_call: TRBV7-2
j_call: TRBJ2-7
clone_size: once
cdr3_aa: CASSPLVHLYSYEQYF
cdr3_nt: TGTGCCAGCAGCCCGTTGGTCCACCTCTACTCCTACGAGCAGTACTTC

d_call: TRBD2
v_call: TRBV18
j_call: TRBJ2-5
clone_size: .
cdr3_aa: CASSPPGAGRETQYF
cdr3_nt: TGTGCCAGCTCACCACCGGGAGCGGGGAGAGAGACCCAGTACTTC

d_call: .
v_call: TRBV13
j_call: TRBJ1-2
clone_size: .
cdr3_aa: CASSLVGATYGYTF
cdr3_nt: TGTGCCAGCAGCTTAGTAGGGGCGACCTATGGCTACACCTTC

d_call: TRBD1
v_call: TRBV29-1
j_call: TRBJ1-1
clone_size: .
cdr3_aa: CSVAGQGATAFF
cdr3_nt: TGCAGCGTTGCGGGGCAGGGGGCGACGGCTTTCTTT

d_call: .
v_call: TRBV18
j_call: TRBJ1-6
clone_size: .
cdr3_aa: CASSYKPNSPLHF
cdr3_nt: TGTGCCAGCTCATACAAACCAAATTCACCCCTCCACTTT

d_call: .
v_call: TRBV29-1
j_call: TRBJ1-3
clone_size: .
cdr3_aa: CSVKTVLGNTIYF
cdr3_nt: TGCAGCGTGAAGACAGTGCTCGGAAACACCATATATTTT

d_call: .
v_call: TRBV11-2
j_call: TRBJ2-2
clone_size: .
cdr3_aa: CASTTTRTRTNTGELFF
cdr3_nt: TGTGCCAGCACCACAACCCGGACAAGGACGAACACCGGGGAGCTGTTTTTT

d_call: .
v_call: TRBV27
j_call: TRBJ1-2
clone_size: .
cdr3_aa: CASRTIFGRQNYGYTF
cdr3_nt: TGTGCCAGCAGGACCATCTTTGGGAGGCAAAACTATGGCTACACCTTC

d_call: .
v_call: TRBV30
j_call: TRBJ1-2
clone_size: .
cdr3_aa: CAWSAGIYGYTF
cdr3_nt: TGTGCCTGGAGTGCCGGCATCTATGGCTACACCTTC

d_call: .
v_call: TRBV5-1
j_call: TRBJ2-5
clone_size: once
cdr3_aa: CASSLTPGTIETQYF
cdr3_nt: TGCGCCAGCAGCTTGACTCCTGGGACAATAGAGACCCAGTACTTC

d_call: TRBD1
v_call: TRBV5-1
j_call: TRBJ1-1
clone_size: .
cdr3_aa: CASSLQGMNTEAFF
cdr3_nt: TGCGCCAGCAGCTTACAGGGGATGAACACTGAAGCTTTCTTT

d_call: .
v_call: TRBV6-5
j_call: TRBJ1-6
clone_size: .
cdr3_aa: CASSLLNSPLHF
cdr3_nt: TGTGCCAGCAGTCTCCTCAATTCACCCCTCCACTTT

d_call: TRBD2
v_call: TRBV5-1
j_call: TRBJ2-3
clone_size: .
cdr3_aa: CASNLFTSGRTDTQYF
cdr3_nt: TGCGCCAGCAACCTCTTCACTAGCGGACGCACAGATACGCAGTATTTT

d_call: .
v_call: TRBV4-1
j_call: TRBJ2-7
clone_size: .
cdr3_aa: CASSQEGSRVGEQYF
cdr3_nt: TGCGCCAGCAGCCAAGAGGGGAGTAGGGTGGGAGAGCAGTACTTC

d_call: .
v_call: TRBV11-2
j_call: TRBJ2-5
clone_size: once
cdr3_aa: CASSPGETQYF
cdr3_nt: TGTGCCAGCAGCCCGGGGGAGACCCAGTACTTC

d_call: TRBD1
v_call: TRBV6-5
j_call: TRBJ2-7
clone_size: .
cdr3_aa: CASRRGTGSYEQYF
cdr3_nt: TGTGCCAGCAGGAGAGGGACAGGCTCCTACGAGCAGTACTTC

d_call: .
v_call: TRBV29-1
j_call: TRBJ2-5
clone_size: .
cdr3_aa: CSVPGDSQETQYF
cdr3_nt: TGCAGCGTCCCCGGTGACAGTCAAGAGACCCAGTACTTC

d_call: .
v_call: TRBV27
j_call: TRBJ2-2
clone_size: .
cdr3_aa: CASSLQGTGTGELFF
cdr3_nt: TGTGCCAGCAGTCTCCAGGGTACCGGCACCGGGGAGCTGTTTTTT